Below, 8 T cell receptor beta chains from the same sample are listed, as sequenced in a study of high-grade serous ovarian cancer treatment subgroups. Tumor samples were obtained before definitive surgery or chemotherapy. Assay used: immunoSEQ multiplex PCR; TCRdb lists only in-frame clones, some missing. The table has 8,500 to 9,500 clones, roughly nine tenths seen once. Sequencing was performed on tumor tissue. These TCRs come from a human donor with high-grade serous ovarian cancer.

The genes are TRBV11-2 and TRBJ1-3; 7 bases line up with TRBD1. This CDR3 has 16 amino acids. V lost 1 base to trimming and J lost 1 base; unmatched junction nucleotides: 4. CDR1 is SGHAT and CDR2 is FQNNGV in the germline V gene. CDR3 sequence reads: CASSLGTGPSGNTIYF. As DNA, the CDR3 is TGTGCCAGCAGCTTAGGGACAGGCCCTTCTGGAAACACCATATATTTT.

The genes are TRBV28 and TRBJ2-3, with 10 bases lining up with TRBD2. Germline-derived CDR1 and CDR2 are MDHEN and SYDVKM. This CDR3 comprises 14 residues. V lost 8 bases and J lost 4; bases outside the gene matches: 6. The CDR3 region is CASGSGGGADTQYF. CDR3 nucleotides: TGTGCCAGCGGGAGCGGGGGGGGTGCAGATACGCAGTATTTT.

This chain joins TRBV28 and TRBJ2-2; D uncertain. V lost 3 bases to trimming and J lost 1 base, with 9 bases between them. The germline gives CDR1 MDHEN, CDR2 SYDVKM. CDR3 length equals 15 residues. CDR3 coding DNA: TGTGCCAGCAGTTTCCCTACGAAGAACACCGGGGAGCTGTTTTTT. It codes for CASSFPTKNTGELFF.

The chain is built from TRBV5-1 and TRBJ2-5; D call uncertain. V lost 4 bases and J 0 bases, leaving 10 bases between the germline ends. The CDR3 has 14 residues. Germline V CDR1 and CDR2: SGHRS, YFSETQ. This chain's CDR3 is CASSVALNQETQYF. CDR3 sequence (DNA): TGCGCCAGCAGCGTTGCATTAAACCAAGAGACCCAGTACTTC. The whole variable domain, filled in from reference TRBV5-1 and TRBJ2-5, reads KAGVTQTPRYLIKTRGQQVTLSCSPISGHRSVSWYQQTPGQGLQFLFEYFSETQRNKGNFPGRFSGRQFSNSRSEMNVSTLELGDSALYLCASSVALNQETQYFGPGTRLLVL.

The chain recombines TRBV5-1 with TRBJ1-2; D call uncertain. Trimming stripped 0 bases from V and 8 bases from J, with 11 bases between. CDR3 size: 13 residues. Germline V gene sequence: CDR1 SGHRS, CDR2 YFSETQ. The CDR3 is CASSLGGPRGYTF. DNA for the CDR3: TGCGCCAGCAGCTTGGGTGGTCCCCGAGGCTACACCTTC.

The rearrangement joins TRBV21-1 to TRBJ2-7; the listed D gene, TRBD2, was not tested against the DNA. TRBV21-1 is classified as a pseudogene. The CDR3 is made up of 14 amino acids. CDR3 sequence (DNA): TGTGCCAGCAGCAAGGGAGGGCGGCAGGCGGGGCAGTACTTC. This sequence encodes CASSKGGRQAGQYF.

The rearrangement uses TRBV11-2 and TRBJ2-7; TRBD2 matches 8 bases. The CDR3 consists of 15 residues. Per the germline V gene, CDR1 is SGHAT and CDR2 is FQNNGV. Trimming took 5 bases from V and 3 from J; bases not matched to a gene: 9. For the CDR3, the DNA is TGTGCCAGCAGCCCCGGGAGGGGCCTAGACTACGAGCAGTACTTC. Protein: CASSPGRGLDYEQYF.

The chain couples TRBV4-3 to TRBJ1-3; no definite D call. Trimming removed 0 bases from V and 4 bases from J, with 7 bases in between. This CDR3 is 14 amino acids long. The germline V gene encodes CDR1 LGHNA and CDR2 YSLEER. As DNA, the CDR3 is TGCGCCAGCAGCCAAGATCTCCAGGGAAACACCATATATTTT. This sequence encodes CASSQDLQGNTIYF.